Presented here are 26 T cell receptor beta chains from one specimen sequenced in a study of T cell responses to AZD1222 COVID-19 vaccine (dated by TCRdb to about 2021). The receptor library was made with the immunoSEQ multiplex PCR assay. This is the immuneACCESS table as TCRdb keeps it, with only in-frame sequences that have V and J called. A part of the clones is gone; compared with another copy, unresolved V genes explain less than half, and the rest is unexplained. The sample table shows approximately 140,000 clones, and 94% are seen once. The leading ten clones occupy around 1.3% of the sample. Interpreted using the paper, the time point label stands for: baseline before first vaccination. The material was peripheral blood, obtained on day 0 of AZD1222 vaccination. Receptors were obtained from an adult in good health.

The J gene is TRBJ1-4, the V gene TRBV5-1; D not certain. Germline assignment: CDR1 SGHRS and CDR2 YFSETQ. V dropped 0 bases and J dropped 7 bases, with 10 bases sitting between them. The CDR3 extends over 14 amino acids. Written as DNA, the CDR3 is TGCGCCAGCAGCTTGGGGCTGTCTGGTGAAAAACTGTTTTTT. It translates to CASSLGLSGEKLFF.

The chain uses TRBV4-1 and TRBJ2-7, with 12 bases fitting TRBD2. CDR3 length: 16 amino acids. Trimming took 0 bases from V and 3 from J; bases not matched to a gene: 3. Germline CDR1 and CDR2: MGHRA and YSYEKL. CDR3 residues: CASSQDQLAGGYEQYV. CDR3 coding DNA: TGCGCCAGCAGCCAAGACCAACTAGCGGGGGGCTACGAGCAGTACGTC.

The CDR3 here is CSVSEGQGPYNEQFF. The DNA for the CDR3 is TGCAGCGTTTCGGAGGGACAGGGACCCTACAATGAGCAGTTCTTC. This sequence joins TRBV29-1 and TRBJ2-1; 9 positions agree with TRBD1. The V gene's germline CDR1 is SQVTM and CDR2 ANQGSEA. The CDR3 covers 15 residues. Trimming cost V 5 bases and J 2 bases; bases outside gene matches: 7.

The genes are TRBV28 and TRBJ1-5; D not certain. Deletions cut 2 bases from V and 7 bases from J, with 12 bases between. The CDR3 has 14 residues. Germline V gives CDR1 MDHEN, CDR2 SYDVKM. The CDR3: CASSLRLAPQPQHF. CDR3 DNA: TGTGCCAGCAGTTTACGTTTGGCGCCACAGCCCCAGCATTTT.

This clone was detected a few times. CDR3: CASSGVWREVVTDTQYF. CDR3 nucleotide sequence: TGTGCCAGCAGTGGGGTGTGGCGGGAGGTAGTCACAGATACGCAGTATTTT. This chain joins TRBV2 and TRBJ2-3; 8 positions match TRBD2. Germline loops: CDR1 SNHLY, CDR2 FYNNEI. The CDR3 totals 17 residues. The trim removed 4 bases at V and 2 bases at J, leaving 11 bases unmatched.

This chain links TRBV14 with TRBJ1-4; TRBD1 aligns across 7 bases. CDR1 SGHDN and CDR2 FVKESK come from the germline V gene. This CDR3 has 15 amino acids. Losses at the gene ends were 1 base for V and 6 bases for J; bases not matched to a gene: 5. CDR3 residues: CASSQVRGPYEKLFF. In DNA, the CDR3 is TGTGCCAGCAGCCAAGTGAGGGGGCCTTATGAAAAACTGTTTTTT.

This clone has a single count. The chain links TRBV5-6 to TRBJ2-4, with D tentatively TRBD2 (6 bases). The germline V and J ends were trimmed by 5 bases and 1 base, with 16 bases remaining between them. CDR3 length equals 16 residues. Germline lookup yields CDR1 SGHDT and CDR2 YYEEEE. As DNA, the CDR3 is TGTGCCAGCAGTCCAGGACTACCCGTTGCCAAAAACATTCAGTACTTC. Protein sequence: CASSPGLPVAKNIQYF.

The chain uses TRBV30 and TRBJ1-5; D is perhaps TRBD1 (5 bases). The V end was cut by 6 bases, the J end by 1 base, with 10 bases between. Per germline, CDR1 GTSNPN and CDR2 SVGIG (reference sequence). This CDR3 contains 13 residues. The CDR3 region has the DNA TGTGCCTGCGACCGGGGGAGCAATCAGCCCCAGCATTTT. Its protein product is CACDRGSNQPQHF.

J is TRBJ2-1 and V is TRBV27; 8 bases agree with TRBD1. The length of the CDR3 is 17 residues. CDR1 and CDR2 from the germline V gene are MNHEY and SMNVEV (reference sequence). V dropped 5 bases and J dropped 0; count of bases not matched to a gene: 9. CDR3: CASSPGQAESSYNEQFF. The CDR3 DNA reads TGTGCCAGCAGTCCGGGACAGGCAGAAAGCTCCTACAATGAGCAGTTCTTC.

The CDR3 here is CASRHTSRNTGELFF. The CDR3 coding sequence is TGTGCCAGCAGGCATACTAGCCGAAACACCGGGGAGCTGTTTTTT. This chain uses TRBV27 with TRBJ2-2, with a possible D match to TRBD2 (6 bases). The CDR3 has 15 amino acids. Germline V lookup: CDR1 MNHEY, CDR2 SMNVEV (reference sequence). The V end was cut by 6 bases, the J end by 2 bases, with 13 bases between.

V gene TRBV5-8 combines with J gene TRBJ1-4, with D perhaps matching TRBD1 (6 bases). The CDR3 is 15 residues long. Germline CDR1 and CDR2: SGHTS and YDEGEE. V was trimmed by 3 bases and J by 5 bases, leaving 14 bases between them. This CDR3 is CASSSDSARNEKLFF. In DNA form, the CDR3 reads TGTGCCAGCAGCTCGGACAGCGCCCGGAATGAAAAACTGTTTTTT.

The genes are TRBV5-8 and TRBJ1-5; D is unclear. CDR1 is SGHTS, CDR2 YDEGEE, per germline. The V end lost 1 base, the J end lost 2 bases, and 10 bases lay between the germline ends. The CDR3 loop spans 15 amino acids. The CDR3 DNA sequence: TGTGCCAGCAGCTTGCTGGGTAGTGGCAATCAGCCCCAGCATTTT. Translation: CASSLLGSGNQPQHF.

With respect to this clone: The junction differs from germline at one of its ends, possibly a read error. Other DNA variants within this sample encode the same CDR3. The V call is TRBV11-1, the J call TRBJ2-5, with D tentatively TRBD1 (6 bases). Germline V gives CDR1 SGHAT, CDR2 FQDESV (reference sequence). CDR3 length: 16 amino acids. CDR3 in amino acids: CASSLWPNRAGETQYF. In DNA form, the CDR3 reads TGTGCCAGCAGCTTATGGCCCAACAGGGCAGGCGAGACTCAGTACTTC.

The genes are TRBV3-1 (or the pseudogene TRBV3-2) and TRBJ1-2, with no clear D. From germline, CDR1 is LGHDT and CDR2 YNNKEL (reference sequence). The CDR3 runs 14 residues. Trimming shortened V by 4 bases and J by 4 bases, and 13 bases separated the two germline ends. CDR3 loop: CASSPEGGIYGYTF. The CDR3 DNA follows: TGTGCCAGCAGCCCTGAAGGTGGGATCTATGGCTACACCTTC.

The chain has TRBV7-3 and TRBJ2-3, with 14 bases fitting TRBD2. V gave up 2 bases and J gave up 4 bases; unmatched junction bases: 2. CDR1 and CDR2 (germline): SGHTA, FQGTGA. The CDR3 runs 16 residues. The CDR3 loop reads CASSLRGLAGADTQYF. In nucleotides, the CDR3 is TGTGCCAGCAGCTTACGGGGACTAGCGGGAGCAGATACGCAGTATTTT.

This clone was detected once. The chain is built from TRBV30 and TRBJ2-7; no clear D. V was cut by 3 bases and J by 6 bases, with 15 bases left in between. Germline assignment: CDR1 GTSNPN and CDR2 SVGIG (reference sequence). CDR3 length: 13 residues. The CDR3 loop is CAWSQSLRSEQYV. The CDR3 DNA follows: TGTGCCTGGAGCCAGTCCCTGAGGAGCGAGCAGTACGTC.

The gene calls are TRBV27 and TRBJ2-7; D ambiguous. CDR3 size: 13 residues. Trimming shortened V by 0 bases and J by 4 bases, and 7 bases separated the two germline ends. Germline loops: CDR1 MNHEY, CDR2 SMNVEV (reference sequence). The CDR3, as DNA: TGTGCCAGCAGTTTATCCGTATCGTACGAGCAGTACGTC. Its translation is CASSLSVSYEQYV.

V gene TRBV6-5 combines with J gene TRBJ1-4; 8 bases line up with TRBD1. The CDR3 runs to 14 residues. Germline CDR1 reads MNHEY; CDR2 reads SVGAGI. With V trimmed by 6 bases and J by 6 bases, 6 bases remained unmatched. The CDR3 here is CASRPQGADEKLFF. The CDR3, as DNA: TGTGCCAGCAGACCCCAGGGGGCGGATGAAAAACTGTTTTTT.

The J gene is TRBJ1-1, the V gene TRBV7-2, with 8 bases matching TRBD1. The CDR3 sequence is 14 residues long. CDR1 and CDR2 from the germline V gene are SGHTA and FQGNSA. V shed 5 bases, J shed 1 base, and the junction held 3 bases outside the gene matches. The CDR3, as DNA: TGTGCCAGCAGCATCGGGACAGGGAACACTGAAGCTTTCTTT. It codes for CASSIGTGNTEAFF. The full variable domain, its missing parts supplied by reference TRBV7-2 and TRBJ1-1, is GAGVSQSPSNKVTEKGKDVELRCDPISGHTALYWYRQSLGQGLEFLIYFQGNSAPDKSGLPSDRFSAERTGGSVSTLTIQRTQQEDSAVYLCASSIGTGNTEAFFGQGTRLTVV.

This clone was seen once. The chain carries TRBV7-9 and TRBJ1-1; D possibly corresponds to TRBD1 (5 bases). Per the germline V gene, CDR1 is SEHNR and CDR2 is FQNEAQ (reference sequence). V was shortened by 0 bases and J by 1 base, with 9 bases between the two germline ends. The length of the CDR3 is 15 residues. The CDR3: CASSLAPGGNTEAFF. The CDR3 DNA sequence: TGTGCCAGCAGCTTAGCGCCCGGGGGGAACACTGAAGCTTTCTTT.

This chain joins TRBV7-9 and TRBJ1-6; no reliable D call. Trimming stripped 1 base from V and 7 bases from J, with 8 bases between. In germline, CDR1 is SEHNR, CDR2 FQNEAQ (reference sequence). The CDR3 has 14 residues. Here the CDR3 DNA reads TGTGCCAGCAGCTTAGAGGGCAGGAATTCACCCCTCCACTTT. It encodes CASSLEGRNSPLHF.

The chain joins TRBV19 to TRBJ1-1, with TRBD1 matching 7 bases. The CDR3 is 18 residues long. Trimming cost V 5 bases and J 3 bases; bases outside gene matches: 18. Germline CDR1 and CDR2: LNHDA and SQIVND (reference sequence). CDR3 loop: CASSPWTGTAVEYTEAFF. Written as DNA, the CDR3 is TGTGCCAGTAGTCCCTGGACCGGGACAGCGGTAGAATACACTGAAGCTTTCTTT.

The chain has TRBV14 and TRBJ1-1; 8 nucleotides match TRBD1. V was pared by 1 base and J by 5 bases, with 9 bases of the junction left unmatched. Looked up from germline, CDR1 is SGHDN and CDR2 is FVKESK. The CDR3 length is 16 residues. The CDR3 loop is CASSQGVWTGRTEAFF. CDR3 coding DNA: TGTGCCAGCAGCCAAGGTGTGTGGACAGGGCGGACTGAAGCTTTCTTT.

The CDR3 sequence: CASSLMGLNNEQFF. CDR3 DNA: TGTGCCAGCAGCCTAATGGGACTTAACAATGAGCAGTTCTTC. V and J are TRBV11-3 and TRBJ2-1; maybe TRBD2 (6 bases). The ends were cut back, 5 bases at V and 5 bases at J, with 13 bases in the middle. This CDR3 has 14 amino acids. From germline, CDR1 is SGHNT and CDR2 YENEEA. Variable domain in full (rest from reference TRBV11-3 and TRBJ2-1): EAGVVQSPRYKIIEKKQPVAFWCNPISGHNTLYWYLQNLGQGPELLIRYENEEAVDDSQLPKDRFSAERLKGVDSTLKIQPAELGDSAVYLCASSLMGLNNEQFFGPGTRLTVL.

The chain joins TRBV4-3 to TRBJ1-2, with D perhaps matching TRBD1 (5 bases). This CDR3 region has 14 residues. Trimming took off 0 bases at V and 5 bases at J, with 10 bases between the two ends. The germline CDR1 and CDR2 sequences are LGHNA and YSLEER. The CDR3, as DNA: TGCGCCAGCAGCCAAGACCCGGCAGGGTATGGCTACACCTTC. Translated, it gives CASSQDPAGYGYTF.

The DNA for the CDR3 is TGTGCCTGGAGTAGACTAGCGTCTTACAATGAGCAGTTCTTC. Its translation: CAWSRLASYNEQFF. The chain recombines TRBV30 with TRBJ2-1; TRBD2 agrees at 8 bases. The CDR3 sequence is 14 residues long. The ends lost 2 bases at V and 4 bases at J; junction bases unmatched: 4. The V gene's germline CDR1 is GTSNPN and CDR2 SVGIG (reference sequence).